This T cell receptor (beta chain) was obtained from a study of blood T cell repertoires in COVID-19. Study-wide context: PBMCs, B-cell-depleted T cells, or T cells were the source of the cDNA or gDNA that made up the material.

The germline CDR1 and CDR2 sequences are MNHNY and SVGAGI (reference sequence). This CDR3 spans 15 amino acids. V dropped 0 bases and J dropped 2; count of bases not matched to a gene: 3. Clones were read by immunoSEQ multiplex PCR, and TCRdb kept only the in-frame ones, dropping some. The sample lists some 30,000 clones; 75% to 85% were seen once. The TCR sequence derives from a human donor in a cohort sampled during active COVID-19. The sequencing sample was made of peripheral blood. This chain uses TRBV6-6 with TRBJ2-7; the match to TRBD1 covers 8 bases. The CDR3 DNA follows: TGTGCCAGCAGTTACTCGGGGACAGGAACCTACGAGCAGTACTTC. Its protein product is CASSYSGTGTYEQYF.